This T cell receptor (beta chain) originates from a study of blood T cell repertoires in COVID-19. In the study overall: Sites across the United States, Italy and Spain contributed samples from acute and convalescent COVID-19. Sample material is recorded as cDNA or gDNA derived from T cells, B-cell-depleted T cells, or PBMCs.

In the original processing: Nucleated cell number was recorded as an estimate derived from reference gene primer amplification. Some clones are missing from TCRdb's copy, which holds only in-frame ones; the method was immunoSEQ multiplex PCR. V and J calls and clone size come straight from that table; D and trimming were deduced from the DNA. Here the sample spans 150,000 to 200,000 clones, 83% being singletons. In germline, CDR1 is LNHDA, CDR2 SQIVND (reference sequence). Trimming removed 5 bases from V and 7 bases from J, with 18 bases in between. This CDR3 has 15 residues. The source of this sequence is an older woman who had recovered from COVID-19. V gene TRBV19 combines with J gene TRBJ1-5, with a possible D match to TRBD1 (6 bases). Sequencing was performed on peripheral blood. The CDR3 sequence is CASSPGGAQGQPQHF. CDR3 bases: TGTGCCAGTAGTCCGGGGGGGGCACAGGGACAGCCCCAGCATTTT.